These T cell receptor beta chains were read from a single sample in a study of OX40 agonist ivuxolimab in advanced cancers. Method: immunoSEQ multiplex PCR; TCRdb's copy keeps in-frame clones and lacks some. The sample has under 150,000 clones, 80% to 90% seen once. The sample in question was CD4+ or CD8+ T cells sorted from blood, obtained in a trial of the OX40 agonist ivuxolimab. The source of these receptors is an adult with an advanced solid tumor such as melanoma, head and neck, liver or kidney cancer. Each CDR3 is given with its conserved first and last residue.

TRBJ2-1 TRBV10-3 CAINSGSGGAVDEQFF
TRBJ2-7 TRBV7-6 CASGMVGVDYEQYF
TRBJ1-6 TRBV6-5 CASSYSEGARSPLHF
TRBJ2-3 TRBV19 CASSGRTGGSDTQYF
TRBJ2-2 TRBV6-6 CASPPGPANTGELFF
TRBJ1-5 TRBV7-2 CASSRYDQPQHF
TRBJ2-7 TRBV11-2 CASSLSGGQAYEQYF
TRBJ2-7 TRBV6-6 CASSYSAGSAIEQYF
TRBJ2-7 TRBV19 CASSLDSAVEQYF
TRBJ1-1 TRBV5-1 CASSLAGTGGTEAFF
TRBJ2-2 TRBV7-6 CASSLGQVTTTGELFF
TRBJ2-1 TRBV5-1 CASSVGGGNEQFF
TRBJ2-2 TRBV11-2 CASSLEVREVGGTGELFF
TRBJ2-1 TRBV5-6 CASSFQGTPYNEQFF
TRBJ1-1 TRBV7-9 CASSLDVGRNTEAFF
TRBJ1-3 TRBV5-4 CASTRGSGNTIYF
TRBJ2-3 TRBV28 CASSRLAGGRRDTQYF
TRBJ2-3 TRBV20-1 CSPLEAQYF
TRBJ1-2 TRBV7-8 CASSLAGTLEPYGYTF
TRBJ2-5 TRBV19 CASSPGAKATQYF
TRBJ2-7 TRBV28 CASSSQSYSYEQYF
TRBJ1-4 TRBV7-2 CASSLAPDPSEKLFF
TRBJ1-5 TRBV30 CAWSVWGTGGNQPQHF
TRBJ2-2 TRBV30 CAWSVRLARETGELFF
TRBJ1-5 TRBV5-6 CASSGGVPNQPQHF
TRBJ2-1 TRBV19 CASRRQGWDNEQFF
TRBJ1-6 TRBV6-5 CASSPNGAPLHF
TRBJ2-4 TRBV28 CASSAASGGAGGIQYF
TRBJ1-2 TRBV5-6 CASSLTGGGYTF
TRBJ2-3 TRBV6-1 CASRSRALLDTQYF
TRBJ2-3 TRBV4-1 CASSQDTQARGYF
TRBJ2-5 TRBV25-1 CASSGPPGSGGAWETQYF
TRBJ1-5 TRBV27 CASSAQGSNQPQHF
TRBJ2-5 TRBV5-4 CASSFPGQGEETQYF
TRBJ2-7 TRBV7-2 CASSLGTSGPPHEQYF
TRBJ1-4 TRBV5-6 CASSQRGHGEKLFF
TRBJ1-5 TRBV23-1 CASNQNYSNQPQHF
TRBJ1-2 TRBV6-6 CASRRDRGGYGYTF
TRBJ2-7 TRBV5-1 CASSSEGYEQYF
TRBJ1-5 TRBV7-2 CASSLAGRESQPQHF
TRBJ2-7 TRBV6-6 CASSYADRGAYEQYF
TRBJ1-6 TRBV15 CATSRERDSPLHF
TRBJ2-3 TRBV14 CASSLSTGFTDTQYF
TRBJ2-4 TRBV30 CAWSPLGWNIQYF
TRBJ2-1 TRBV29-1 CSAYRGLYNEQFF
TRBJ2-3 TRBV6-1 CASRRGTGPTDTQYF
TRBJ1-5 TRBV9 CASSASDRVPQPQHF
TRBJ1-1 TRBV28 CASSSTGLSTEAFF
TRBJ1-5 TRBV4-3 CASSQQGDQPQHF
TRBJ2-7 TRBV5-1 CASSPGWGGRTYEQYF
TRBJ1-4 TRBV15 CATSRRRGQKYEKLFF
TRBJ1-5 TRBV19 CASGDRGSNQPQHF
TRBJ2-7 TRBV7-9 CASSLQAALRAQYF
TRBJ2-7 TRBV4-3 CASSHSTGSYEQYF
TRBJ2-3 TRBV27 CASRMMGWLVTDTQYF
TRBJ1-1 TRBV7-2 CASSFIGQGGTEAFF
TRBJ1-1 TRBV30 CAWRSGQGFSEAFF
TRBJ2-1 TRBV7-9 CASSPRTSGSSYNEQFF
TRBJ2-1 TRBV9 CASSIRPYNEQFF
TRBJ2-7 TRBV6-1 CASSTSDSLDYEQYF